This record covers a single T cell receptor (beta chain). Original processing notes: Reference gene primer amplification gave nucleated cell count estimates. Clones were sequenced by immunoSEQ multiplex PCR, and TCRdb holds only the in-frame ones, with some missing. The V and J calls and clone size are taken from that table; D and trimming were inferred from the DNA. The sample yields around 200,000 clones, 88% seen once. This sample is part of a study of blood T cell repertoires in COVID-19. Study at large: COVID-19 samples, acute and convalescent, were from the United States, Italy and Spain. The cDNA or gDNA used as material had been derived from T cells, B-cell-depleted T cells, or PBMCs.

The sequence came from a man aged 18 to 30 with active or convalescent COVID-19. The sequencing input was peripheral blood.

DNA of the CDR3: TGTGCCAGCAGCCCCGGGACAGGGGGCGGAATTTACAACACTGAAGCTTTCTTT. Encoded protein: CASSPGTGGGIYNTEAFF. The chain has TRBV7-2 and TRBJ1-1; 12 nucleotides agree with TRBD1. The germline gives CDR1 SGHTA, CDR2 FQGNSA. J was trimmed by 2 bases and V by 5 bases; bases with no gene match: 12. The CDR3 totals 18 residues.